The following is a T cell receptor beta chain sequence with its context. The CDR3 runs to 13 residues. Germline V lookup: CDR1 SGHNT, CDR2 YYREEE (reference sequence). The V gene lost 6 bases and the J gene lost 0 bases, with 10 bases spanning the gap. The data derive from a study of OX40 agonist ivuxolimab in advanced cancers. Study-level information: Six ivuxolimab dose levels, 0.01 to 10 mg/kg, were given intravenously every 2 weeks. Patients were 82.7% male with ages roughly 23 to 90, mean about 60.

Sequencing used immunoSEQ multiplex PCR; TCRdb keeps in-frame clones, though not all of them. The sample contains 50,000 to 65,000 clones, around 89% of which appear only once. Material: CD4+ or CD8+ T cells sorted from blood, obtained in a trial of the OX40 agonist ivuxolimab. The J gene is TRBJ2-7, the V gene TRBV5-4, with no clear D. The TCR comes from an adult with an advanced solid tumor such as melanoma, head and neck, liver or kidney cancer. CDR3 loop: CASNLPDSYEQYF. In DNA form, the CDR3 reads TGTGCCAGCAACCTACCCGACTCCTACGAGCAGTACTTC.